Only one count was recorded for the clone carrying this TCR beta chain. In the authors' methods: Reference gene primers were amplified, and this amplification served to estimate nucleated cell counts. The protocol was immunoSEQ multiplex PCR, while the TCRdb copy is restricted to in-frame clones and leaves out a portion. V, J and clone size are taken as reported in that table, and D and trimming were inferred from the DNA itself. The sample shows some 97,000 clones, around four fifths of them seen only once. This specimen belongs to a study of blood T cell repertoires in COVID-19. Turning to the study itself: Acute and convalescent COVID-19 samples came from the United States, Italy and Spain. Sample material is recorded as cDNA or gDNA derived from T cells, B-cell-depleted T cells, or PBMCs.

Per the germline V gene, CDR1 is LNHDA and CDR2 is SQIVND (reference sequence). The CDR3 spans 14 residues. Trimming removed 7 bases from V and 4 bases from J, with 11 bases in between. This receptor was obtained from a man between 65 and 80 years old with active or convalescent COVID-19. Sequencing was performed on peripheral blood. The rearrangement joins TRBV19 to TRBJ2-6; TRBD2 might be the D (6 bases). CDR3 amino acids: CASNRGGGANVLTF. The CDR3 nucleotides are TGTGCCAGTAATCGGGGAGGAGGGGCCAACGTCCTGACTTTC. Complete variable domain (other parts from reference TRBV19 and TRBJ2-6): DGGITQSPKYLFRKEGQNVTLSCEQNLNHDAMYWYRQDPGQGLRLIYYSQIVNDFQKGDIAEGYSVSREKKESFPLTVTSAQKNPTAFYLCASNRGGGANVLTFGAGSRLTVL.